This TCR beta chain was identified in a study of cytomegalovirus exposure and HLA in healthy donors. General study findings and limits: With later analysis, a missense DCLRE1C variant became linked to TCR beta V- and J-gene trimming.

Primers included in the PCR were 60 Vbeta and 13 Jbeta primers. Using immunoSEQ multiplex PCR, the repertoire was profiled, and TCRdb retains in-frame clones only, with some absent. The table has roughly 160,000 clones, 60% to 85% seen once; the top ten hold around 3.2%. Regarding this clone: Its cognate antigen is unknown.

This CDR3 region has 18 residues. CDR1 and CDR2 (germline): LNHDA, SQIVND (reference sequence). V gave up 4 bases and J gave up 0 bases; unmatched junction bases: 14. Sequencing was performed on PBMCs. The origin of this receptor is a woman aged 45-65 years in good health and CMV-seropositive. V usage is TRBV19 and J usage is TRBJ2-7, with TRBD1 matching 8 bases. The CDR3 here is CASSTTTGALVSSYEQYF. In DNA form, the CDR3 reads TGTGCCAGTAGTACCACGACAGGGGCCCTTGTAAGCTCCTACGAGCAGTACTTC.